A selection of T cell receptor beta chains follows, all from one sample in a study of blood T cells in healthy people across ages. In TCRdb, the 5' RACE reads were re-called with MiXCR into one record per CDR3 protein. The table lists around 780,000 distinct CDR3 sequences, 56% of them singletons. The specimen was blood. These receptors came from a man aged 35-49 years in good health. Both conserved end residues are part of each CDR3. A D gene is named only where the DNA matches it firmly. The size entry is marked missing in some rows and otherwise reads once, few, many or a size class.

D gene	V gene	clone size	J gene	CDR3 DNA	CDR3 protein
.	TRBV12-3/TRBV12-4	once	TRBJ2-2	TGTGCCAGCAGAACGTACCCCACGGACTCGAGTTTTGCCGGGGAGCTGTTTTTT	CASRTYPTDSSFAGELFF
TRBD2	TRBV20-1	many	TRBJ2-1	TGCAGTGCTAGAGGCGAGCGGGAGAGGGCCCCCTATGAGCAGTTCTTC	CSARGERERAPYEQFF
.	TRBV6-6	few	TRBJ2-7	TGTGCCAGCAGTTACTCCTACCCTAACGAGCAGTACTTC	CASSYSYPNEQYF
.	TRBV5-1	.	TRBJ2-3	TGCGCCAGCAGCTTGAGGGCTAGTTCAGATACGCAGTATTTT	CASSLRASSDTQYF
.	TRBV3-1	.	TRBJ2-7	TGTGCCAGCAGCTACGCGGCTGGGGAGCAGTACTTC	CASSYAAGEQYF
.	TRBV6-5	.	TRBJ2-4	TGTGCCAGCAGTTACTCGCAGGGGTTAAGCTCCTACAATGAGCAGTACTTC	CASSYSQGLSSYNEQYF
.	TRBV20-1	.	TRBJ2-3	TGCAGTGCTAGAGACCAAACAGATACGCAGTATTTT	CSARDQTDTQYF
.	TRBV7-2	.	TRBJ2-5	TGTGCCAGCAGCTTAGATTATAGATCCTCAGAGACCCAGTACTTC	CASSLDYRSSETQYF
.	TRBV12-3/TRBV12-4	.	TRBJ2-5	TGTGCCAGCAGCCCTCAGGGACCAGGGGCCCAGTACTTC	CASSPQGPGAQYF
.	TRBV12-3/TRBV12-4	few	TRBJ1-2	TGTGCCAGCAGATTAAGAAGGGGCTACACCTTC	CASRLRRGYTF
.	TRBV9	.	TRBJ1-1	TGTGCCAGCAGCGGTGGACAGTCGAACACTGAAGCTTTCTTT	CASSGGQSNTEAFF
.	TRBV7-2	.	TRBJ2-7	TGTGCCAGCAGCTCAGGGGACCACTACAATGAGCAGTACTTC	CASSSGDHYNEQYF
TRBD2	TRBV5-1	.	TRBJ2-6	TGCGCCAGCAGCCCCTTCGGTAGCGGGAGCTCTGGGGCCAACGTCCTGACTTTC	CASSPFGSGSSGANVLTF
TRBD1	TRBV20-1	.	TRBJ1-5	TGCAGTGCTGAACGACAGGGGGTTAATCAGCCCCAGCATTTT	CSAERQGVNQPQHF
.	TRBV7-2	.	TRBJ1-1	TGTGCCAGCAGCTTAATCCCCGAAAGTGTTGGGGCTTTCTTT	CASSLIPESVGAFF